The TCR beta chain under discussion was sequenced for a study of radiotherapy plus CTLA-4 blockade in lung cancer. The overall study: Among enrolled patients, under 20% responded and 31% achieved disease control. Study-wide results and limits: Blood saw expansion of tumor-derived TCR clones after radiotherapy plus ipilimumab. According to reports, early shifts in blood T cell clones, alongside interferon-beta, forecast response most accurately.

Comment on this clone: Its cognate antigen is unknown. A junction end diverges from the germline sequence, so it may reflect a read error.

This CDR3 comprises 14 residues. Germline-derived CDR1 and CDR2 are KGHSH and LQKENI. The data were produced by immunoSEQ multiplex PCR, yet TCRdb's version contains in-frame clones alone and is incomplete. Of about 68,000 clones in the sample, 70% to 80% were seen once. Chemo-refractory metastatic non-small-cell lung cancer patients received focal radiation with ipilimumab CTLA-4 blockade. The material sequenced was peripheral blood, taken from a patient treated with radiotherapy plus ipilimumab. This sequence joins TRBV18 and TRBJ1-2, with 7 bases matching TRBD1. The origin of this receptor is a human donor with non-small cell lung cancer who had a complete response to radiotherapy plus ipilimumab. The CDR3 nucleotides read TGTGCCTGCTCACCAGGACAGGATGTCTATGGCTACACCTTC. It encodes CACSPGQDVYGYTF. Filled out from reference TRBV18 and TRBJ1-2, the complete variable domain reads NAGVMQNPRHLVRRRGQEARLRCSPMKGHSHVYWYRQLPEEGLKFMVYLQKENIIDESGMPKERFSAEFPKEGPSILRIQQVVRGDSAAYFCACSPGQDVYGYTFGSGTRLTVV.